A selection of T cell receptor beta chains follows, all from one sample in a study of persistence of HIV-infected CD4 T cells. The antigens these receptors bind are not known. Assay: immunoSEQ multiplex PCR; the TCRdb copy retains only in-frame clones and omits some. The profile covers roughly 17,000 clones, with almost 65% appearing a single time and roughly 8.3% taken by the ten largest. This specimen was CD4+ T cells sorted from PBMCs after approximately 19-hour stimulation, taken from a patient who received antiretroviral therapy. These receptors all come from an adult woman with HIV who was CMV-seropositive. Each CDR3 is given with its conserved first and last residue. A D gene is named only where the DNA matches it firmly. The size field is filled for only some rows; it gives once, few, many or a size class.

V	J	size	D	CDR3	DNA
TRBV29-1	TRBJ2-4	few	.	CSVRLQLSKNIQYF	TGCAGCGTTCGTCTTCAACTAAGCAAAAACATTCAGTACTTC
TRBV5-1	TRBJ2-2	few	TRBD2	CASSLILAGGTGELFF	TGCGCCAGCAGCTTGATACTAGCGGGGGGCACCGGGGAGCTGTTTTTT
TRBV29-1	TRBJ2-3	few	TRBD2	CSVVTSGAYTDTQYF	TGCAGCGTAGTGACTAGCGGAGCTTACACAGATACGCAGTATTTT
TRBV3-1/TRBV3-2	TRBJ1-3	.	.	CASSSGYSGNTIYF	TGTGCCAGCAGCTCCGGTTATTCAGGAAACACCATATATTTT
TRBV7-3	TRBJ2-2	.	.	CASSLKRGTGELFF	TGTGCCAGCAGCTTAAAACGGGGCACCGGGGAGCTGTTTTTT
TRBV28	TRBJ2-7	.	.	CASSLYAQETYEQYF	TGTGCCAGCAGTTTATATGCACAGGAAACCTACGAGCAGTACTTC
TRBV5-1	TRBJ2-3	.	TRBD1	CASSHRGQPTDTQYF	TGCGCCAGCAGCCACAGGGGCCAACCCACAGATACGCAGTATTTT
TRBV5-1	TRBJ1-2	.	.	CASSLFAGYTF	TGCGCCAGCAGCTTGTTTGCTGGCTACACCTTC
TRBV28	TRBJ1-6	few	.	CASSRTAALVPLHF	TGTGCCAGCAGTCGGACAGCCGCATTGGTCCCCCTCCACTTT
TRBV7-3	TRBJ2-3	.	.	CASSLGGTDTQYF	TGTGCCAGCAGCTTAGGCGGTACAGATACGCAGTATTTT
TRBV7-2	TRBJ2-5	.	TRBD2	CASSFLAGRETQYF	TGTGCCAGCAGCTTTTTAGCGGGGAGAGAGACCCAGTACTTC
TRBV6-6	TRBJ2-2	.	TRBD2	CASRIAGGELFF	TGTGCCAGCAGAATAGCGGGTGGGGAGCTGTTTTTT
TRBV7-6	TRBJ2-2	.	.	CASSLGSNTGELFF	TGTGCCAGCAGCTTAGGCAGCAACACCGGGGAGCTGTTTTTT
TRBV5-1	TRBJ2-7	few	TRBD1	CASSLVGDRGTGAEYF	TGCGCCAGCAGCTTGGTAGGGGACAGGGGTACAGGAGCGGAGTACTTC
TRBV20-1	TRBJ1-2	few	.	CSAKEIYGYTF	TGCAGTGCTAAAGAGATCTATGGCTACACCTTC
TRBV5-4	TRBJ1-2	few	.	CASSSDPPLHGYTF	TGTGCCAGCAGCTCGGACCCTCCTCTCCATGGCTACACCTTC
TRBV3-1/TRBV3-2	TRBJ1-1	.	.	CASSSRGGETRLEAFF	TGTGCCAGCAGTTCCCGGGGAGGGGAAACGCGACTTGAAGCTTTCTTT
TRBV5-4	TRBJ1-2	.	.	CASSLDWNDGYTF	TGTGCCAGCAGCTTGGATTGGAACGATGGCTACACCTTC
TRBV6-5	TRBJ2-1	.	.	CASRNDGNYNEQFF	TGTGCCAGCAGGAACGACGGGAACTACAATGAGCAGTTCTTC
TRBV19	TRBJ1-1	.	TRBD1	CASSTGQALFLTEAFF	TGTGCCAGTAGTACAGGACAGGCACTTTTCCTTACTGAAGCTTTCTTT
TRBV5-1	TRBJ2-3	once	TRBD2	CASSLAGGLPDTQYF	TGCGCCAGCAGCTTGGCGGGGGGATTACCAGATACGCAGTATTTT
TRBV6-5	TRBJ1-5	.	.	CASSTDSNQPQHF	TGTGCCAGCAGTACCGATAGCAATCAGCCCCAGCATTTT
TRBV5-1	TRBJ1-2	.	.	CASTPGSPRDGYTF	TGCGCCAGCACACCGGGGTCCCCCCGAGATGGCTACACCTTC
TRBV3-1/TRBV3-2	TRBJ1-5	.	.	CASSQDRNQPQHF	TGTGCCAGCAGCCAAGACCGCAATCAGCCCCAGCATTTT
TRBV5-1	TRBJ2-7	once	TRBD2	CASSLAAGPPFYEQYF	TGCGCCAGCAGTCTAGCGGCAGGGCCCCCCTTCTACGAGCAGTACTTC
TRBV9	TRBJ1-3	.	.	CASSVAGQAGNTIYF	TGTGCCAGCAGCGTAGCTGGGCAGGCCGGAAACACCATATATTTT
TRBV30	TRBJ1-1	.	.	CAWSVQGKAEAFF	TGTGCCTGGAGTGTACAGGGTAAGGCTGAAGCTTTCTTT
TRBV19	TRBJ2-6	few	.	CASSPRGWGSGANVLTF	TGTGCCAGTAGCCCTCGGGGATGGGGCTCTGGGGCCAACGTCCTGACTTTC
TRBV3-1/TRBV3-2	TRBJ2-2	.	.	CASSQTPMNTGELFF	TGTGCCAGCAGCCAAACCCCAATGAACACCGGGGAGCTGTTTTTT
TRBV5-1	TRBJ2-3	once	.	CASSLRPSTDTQYF	TGCGCCAGCAGCTTGCGGCCTAGCACAGATACGCAGTATTTT
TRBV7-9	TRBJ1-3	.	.	CASSLRLTSGNTIYF	TGTGCCAGCAGCTTAAGGCTCACCTCTGGAAACACCATATATTTT
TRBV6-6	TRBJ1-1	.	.	CASSYSNSLNTEAFF	TGTGCCAGCAGTTACTCGAACAGCCTGAACACTGAAGCTTTCTTT
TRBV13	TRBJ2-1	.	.	CASSLADSRHEQFF	TGTGCCAGCAGCTTAGCGGACTCTAGGCATGAGCAGTTCTTC
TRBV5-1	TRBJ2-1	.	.	CASSLAGPSSYNEQFF	TGCGCCAGCAGCTTGGCAGGCCCCAGCTCCTACAATGAGCAGTTCTTC
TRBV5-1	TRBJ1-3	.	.	CASSLNRGSGNTIYF	TGCGCCAGCAGCTTAAACCGGGGCTCTGGAAACACCATATATTTT
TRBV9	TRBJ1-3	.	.	CASSVDERNTIYF	TGTGCCAGCAGCGTAGACGAAAGAAACACCATATATTTT
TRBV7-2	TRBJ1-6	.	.	CASSPPGFNSPLHF	TGTGCCAGCAGCCCCCCGGGGTTCAATTCACCCCTCCACTTT
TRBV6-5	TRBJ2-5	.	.	CASLPGHSRETQYF	TGTGCCAGCCTCCCGGGACATTCGAGGGAGACCCAGTACTTC
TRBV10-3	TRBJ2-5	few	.	CAISEMGTDATQYF	TGTGCCATCAGTGAGATGGGGACGGACGCGACCCAGTACTTC
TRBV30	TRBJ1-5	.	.	CAWSTGQLNQPQHF	TGTGCCTGGAGCACAGGACAGCTAAATCAGCCCCAGCATTTT
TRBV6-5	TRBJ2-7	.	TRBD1	CASSISGQGIREQYF	TGTGCCAGCAGTATCTCAGGACAGGGAATACGCGAGCAGTACTTC
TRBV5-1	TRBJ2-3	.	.	CASSLGAGSTQYF	TGCGCCAGCAGCTTGGGCGCCGGGTCCACGCAGTATTTT